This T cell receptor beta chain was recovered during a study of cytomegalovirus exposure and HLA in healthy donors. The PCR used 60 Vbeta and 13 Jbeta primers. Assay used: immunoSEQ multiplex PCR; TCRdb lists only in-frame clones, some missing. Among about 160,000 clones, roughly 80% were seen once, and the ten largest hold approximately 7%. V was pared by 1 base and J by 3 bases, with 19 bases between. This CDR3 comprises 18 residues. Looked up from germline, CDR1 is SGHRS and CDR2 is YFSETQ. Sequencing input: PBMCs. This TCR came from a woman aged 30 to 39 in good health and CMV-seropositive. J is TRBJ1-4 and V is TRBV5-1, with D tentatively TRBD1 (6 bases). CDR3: CASSLFMGASNANEKLFF. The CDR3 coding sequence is TGCGCCAGCAGCTTGTTTATGGGGGCCAGCAATGCTAATGAAAAACTGTTTTTT.